This TCR beta chain was profiled in a study of cytomegalovirus exposure and HLA in healthy donors. Notes on the study in general: Fewer N-insertions than the approximately 680-donor mean were reportedly shown by an Asian-associated ancestry cluster in a later analysis.

V was pared by 4 bases and J by 2 bases, with 14 bases of the junction left unmatched. The length of the CDR3 is 18 residues. The germline V gene has CDR1 SGDLS and CDR2 YYNGEE. Use of 60 Vbeta and 13 Jbeta primers characterized the PCR. Clones were sequenced by immunoSEQ multiplex PCR, and TCRdb holds only the in-frame ones, with some missing. The sample consists of about 100,000 clones, about 77% of them appearing once. Regarding this clone: Its antigen is not identified.

The sample comprised PBMCs. This sequence originates from a woman aged 50 to 60 in good health and CMV-seropositive. This chain joins TRBV9 and TRBJ2-5; 10 bases are a match to TRBD2. CDR3 amino acids: CASSRVVGASGRQETQYF. In DNA, the CDR3 is TGTGCCAGCAGCCGGGTAGTGGGAGCTAGCGGGAGACAAGAGACCCAGTACTTC.